This TCR beta chain was captured by sequencing in a study of blood T cell repertoires in COVID-19. Study overall: From T cells, B-cell-depleted T cells, or PBMCs came the material, which was cDNA or gDNA.

Germline V gene data show CDR1 as SGDLS and CDR2 as YYNGEE. Trimming stripped 5 bases from V and 4 bases from J, with 14 bases between. This CDR3 region has 14 residues. Sequencing used immunoSEQ multiplex PCR; TCRdb keeps in-frame clones, though not all of them. The profile shows roughly 150,000 clones, 85% of them singletons. The rearrangement uses TRBV9 and TRBJ2-3, with a weak D call TRBD2 (5 bases). The material sequenced was peripheral blood. The source of this sequence is a woman older than 75 with COVID-19, enrolled during active disease. CDR3 coding DNA: TGTGCCAGCAGTGAAGGAGGCGGTGCAGATACGCAGTATTTT. It translates to CASSEGGGADTQYF.